Each of the 29 T cell receptor beta chains below was sequenced from the same sample in a study of blood T cell repertoires in COVID-19 (dated by TCRdb to the early 2020s). To prepare the library, the immunoSEQ multiplex PCR assay was applied. The table was pulled from immuneACCESS by TCRdb, which kept in-frame rearrangements only. Such tables lose some clones; where checked, under half of the loss comes from unresolved V genes, and the rest has no known cause. The sample table records hundreds of thousands of clones; around nine tenths of these occur just once. The biggest ten clones account for about 12% of the sample. What was sequenced was peripheral blood. The source is a woman between 18 and 30 years old who had recovered from COVID-19.

J is TRBJ2-5 and V is TRBV19, with TRBD2 identical over 10 bases. Germline V CDR1 and CDR2: LNHDA, SQIVND (reference sequence). The ends lost 3 bases at V and 5 bases at J; junction bases unmatched: 6. This CDR3 has 15 amino acids. CDR3 amino acids: CASSILAGVWETQYF. The CDR3 DNA reads TGTGCCAGTAGTATTCTAGCGGGAGTGTGGGAGACCCAGTACTTC.

The rearrangement links TRBV20-1 to TRBJ1-1; tentatively, D is TRBD1 (5 bases). V lost 3 bases and J 7 bases, leaving 18 bases between the germline ends. Germline V gene lookup returns CDR1 DFQATT and CDR2 SNEGSKA (reference sequence). The CDR3 contains 14 residues. The CDR3 spells CSASTGAPINEAFF. CDR3 nucleotide sequence: TGCAGTGCTAGTACTGGGGCGCCTATAAATGAAGCTTTCTTT.

This sequence joins TRBV6-5 and TRBJ2-6, with D perhaps TRBD1 (5 bases). The CDR3 consists of 13 residues. V lost 8 bases to trimming and J lost 2 bases, with 7 bases between them. Germline-derived CDR1 and CDR2 are MNHEY and SVGAGI. The CDR3 DNA reads as TGTGCCAGCCTCAGGGCTGGGGCCAACGTCCTGACTTTC. As protein: CASLRAGANVLTF.

The rearrangement uses TRBV28 and TRBJ2-7, with 7 bases identical to TRBD1. Germline values: CDR1 MDHEN, CDR2 SYDVKM. V gave up 2 bases and J gave up 1 base; unmatched junction bases: 5. This CDR3 contains 15 residues. This CDR3 is CASSLGDSRSYEQYF. CDR3 DNA sequence: TGTGCCAGCAGTTTAGGGGACAGTCGATCCTACGAGCAGTACTTC.

This sequence joins TRBV18 and TRBJ1-4; maybe TRBD1 (5 bases). From germline, CDR1 is KGHSH and CDR2 LQKENI. CDR3 length: 13 amino acids. Between the trimmed V and J ends, which lost 4 bases and 8 bases, there was a span of 11 bases. CDR3 coding DNA: TGTGCCAGCTCACTCGGACATGAGGAAAAACTGTTTTTT. Its protein product is CASSLGHEEKLFF. Together with reference TRBV18 and TRBJ1-4, the CDR3 gives the full variable domain: NAGVMQNPRHLVRRRGQEARLRCSPMKGHSHVYWYRQLPEEGLKFMVYLQKENIIDESGMPKERFSAEFPKEGPSILRIQQVVRGDSAAYFCASSLGHEEKLFFGSGTQLSVL.

The chain combines TRBV4-2 with TRBJ1-2; TRBD1 matches 9 bases. Per germline, CDR1 LGHNA and CDR2 YNFKEQ. This CDR3 is built from 15 residues. The junction had 3 bases not matched to a gene; V was cut back by 2 bases and J by 2 bases. The CDR3 protein is CASSQPGQGNYGYTF. The DNA of the CDR3 is TGTGCCAGCAGCCAACCCGGACAGGGGAACTATGGCTACACCTTC.

This chain connects TRBV5-4 to TRBJ2-1; a weak D match, TRBD2 (5 bases). Trimming shortened V by 4 bases and J by 0 bases, and 11 bases separated the two germline ends. Germline V gives CDR1 SGHNT, CDR2 YYREEE (reference sequence). CDR3 size: 15 residues. CDR3 in amino acids: CASSADLSSYNEQFF. The CDR3 DNA follows: TGTGCCAGCAGCGCGGACTTGAGCTCCTACAATGAGCAGTTCTTC. The full variable domain, completed using reference TRBV5-4 and TRBJ2-1, is ETGVTQSPTHLIKTRGQQVTLRCSSQSGHNTVSWYQQALGQGPQFIFQYYREEENGRGNFPPRFSGLQFPNYSSELNVNALELDDSALYLCASSADLSSYNEQFFGPGTRLTVL.

The rearrangement uses TRBV18 and TRBJ1-5; TRBD1 aligns across 8 bases. Germline trimming cut 2 bases from V and 1 base from J; bases unmatched to any gene: 10. Per germline, CDR1 KGHSH and CDR2 LQKENI. The CDR3 has 18 amino acids. The CDR3 loop is CASSPGDRGELSNQPQHF. The CDR3 DNA reads TGTGCCAGCTCACCAGGAGACAGGGGTGAGTTGAGCAATCAGCCCCAGCATTTT.

The rearrangement joins TRBV20-1 to TRBJ2-7; TRBD1 matches 7 bases. Trimming at V came to 5 bases and at J to 5 bases, leaving 3 bases not matched to a gene. Germline CDR1 DFQATT, CDR2 SNEGSKA (reference sequence). The CDR3 is made up of 11 amino acids. The CDR3 DNA follows: TGCAGTGCTCGACAGGGAGACGAGCAGTACTTC. Translating it yields CSARQGDEQYF.

Comment on this clone: The sample carries other DNA sequences with the same CDR3. The chain joins TRBV27 to TRBJ1-1; 10 nucleotides align to TRBD1. The CDR3 runs to 15 residues. CDR1 and CDR2 from the germline V gene are MNHEY and SMNVEV (reference sequence). J lost 0 bases, V lost 6 bases, and 4 bases had no gene match. The CDR3 nucleotides are TGTGCCAGCAGCCTGACAGGGGGCCTGAACACTGAAGCTTTCTTT. Amino acid sequence: CASSLTGGLNTEAFF.

This clone was picked up one time. The chain links TRBV30 to TRBJ2-1; 10 bases are shared with TRBD1. V lost 4 bases, J lost 6 bases, and 6 bases stayed unmatched. This CDR3 spans 14 amino acids. From germline, CDR1 is GTSNPN and CDR2 SVGIG (reference sequence). The CDR3, as DNA: TGTGCCTGGAACCCGGGACAGGGGCCCAATGAGCAGTTCTTC. The encoded protein is CAWNPGQGPNEQFF.

The genes are TRBV3-1 (or the pseudogene TRBV3-2) and TRBJ1-6; tentatively, D is TRBD1 (5 bases). CDR1 LGHDT and CDR2 YNNKEL come from the germline V gene (reference sequence). This CDR3 has 16 residues. The V end lost 8 bases, the J end lost 0 bases, and 14 bases lay between the germline ends. The chain's CDR3 is CASGTFEPSYNSPLHF. The CDR3 coding sequence is TGTGCCAGCGGGACTTTCGAACCCTCCTATAATTCACCCCTCCACTTT.

This rearrangement joins TRBV4-3 to TRBJ2-4; TRBD2 matches at 11 bases. Germline loops: CDR1 LGHNA, CDR2 YSLEER. V shed 3 bases, J shed 1 base, and the junction held 5 bases outside the gene matches. This CDR3 has 17 residues. CDR3 region: CASSHGLAGFAKNIQYF. The CDR3 DNA is TGCGCCAGCAGCCACGGACTAGCGGGTTTCGCCAAAAACATTCAGTACTTC.

This clone was detected only once. The CDR3 sequence: CASSFFAGNEQFF. Here the CDR3 DNA reads TGTGCCAGCAGTTTTTTCGCAGGCAATGAGCAGTTCTTC. The chain uses TRBV12-3 or TRBV12-4 and TRBJ2-1, with D hard to call. Trimming stripped 3 bases from V and 6 bases from J, with 9 bases between. This CDR3 is built from 13 residues.

J is TRBJ2-3 and V is TRBV7-3, with D maybe TRBD1 (6 bases). The V gene lost 5 bases and the J gene lost 5 bases, with 11 bases spanning the gap. The CDR3 length is 13 residues. Germline V lookup: CDR1 SGHTA, CDR2 FQGTGA. The CDR3: CASSPTGIDTQYF. The CDR3 DNA reads TGTGCCAGCAGCCCCACAGGGATAGATACGCAGTATTTT. Using reference TRBV7-3 and TRBJ2-3 for the parts outside the CDR3, the full variable domain is GAGVSQTPSNKVTEKGKYVELRCDPISGHTALYWYRQSLGQGPEFLIYFQGTGAADDSGLPNDRFFAVRPEGSVSTLKIQRTERGDSAVYLCASSPTGIDTQYFGPGTRLTVL.

Written as DNA, the CDR3 is TGTGCCAGCAGCTCCCTCGGGAACACCGGGGAGCTGTTTTTT. It encodes CASSSLGNTGELFF. The chain couples TRBV7-3 to TRBJ2-2, with D unclear. CDR1 and CDR2 (germline): SGHTA, FQGTGA. V lost 4 bases, J lost 1 base, and 7 bases lay in between. The CDR3 has 14 amino acids. Full variable domain (missing parts from reference TRBV7-3 and TRBJ2-2): GAGVSQTPSNKVTEKGKYVELRCDPISGHTALYWYRQSLGQGPEFLIYFQGTGAADDSGLPNDRFFAVRPEGSVSTLKIQRTERGDSAVYLCASSSLGNTGELFFGEGSRLTVL.

The J gene is TRBJ2-3, the V gene TRBV3-1 (or the pseudogene TRBV3-2), with 8 positions matching TRBD2. Germline CDR1 is LGHDT and CDR2 is YNNKEL (reference sequence). The CDR3 length is 17 residues. V lost 0 bases to trimming and J lost 1 base; unmatched junction nucleotides: 6. CDR3 protein: CASSQDGTSGRTDTQYF. The CDR3 nucleotides are TGTGCCAGCAGCCAAGATGGCACTAGCGGACGCACAGATACGCAGTATTTT.

V is TRBV14 and J is TRBJ1-1; a weak D match, TRBD1 (5 bases). Germline CDR1 SGHDN, CDR2 FVKESK. Trimming shortened V by 4 bases and J by 1 base, and 19 bases separated the two germline ends. CDR3 length: 17 residues. The CDR3: CASSLLLGRGGNTEAFF. The CDR3 DNA sequence: TGTGCCAGCAGCCTACTTTTGGGACGGGGGGGGAACACTGAAGCTTTCTTT.

The rearrangement links TRBV30 to TRBJ1-1; D unresolved. The ends were cut back, 7 bases at V and 2 bases at J, with 8 bases in the middle. This CDR3 contains 11 residues. Germline CDR1 GTSNPN, CDR2 SVGIG (reference sequence). The CDR3 is CAFGRNTEAFF. The CDR3 DNA follows: TGTGCCTTTGGGAGAAACACTGAAGCTTTCTTT.

J is TRBJ1-5 and V is TRBV29-1, with 9 positions matching TRBD1. This CDR3 comprises 15 residues. The V gene end was trimmed by 6 bases and the J gene end by 2 bases; junction bases not matched to a gene: 8. The germline V gene encodes CDR1 SQVTM and CDR2 ANQGSEA. CDR3 nucleotide sequence: TGCAGCGTCATACAGGGGGCAGGGGGCAATCAGCCCCAGCATTTT. Translation: CSVIQGAGGNQPQHF. Full variable domain (remainder filled in from reference TRBV29-1 and TRBJ1-5): SAVISQKPSRDICQRGTSLTIQCQVDSQVTMMFWYRQQPGQSLTLIATANQGSEATYESGFVIDKFPISRPNLTFSTLTVSNMSPEDSSIYLCSVIQGAGGNQPQHFGDGTRLSIL.

The chain combines TRBV6-5 with TRBJ2-7, with 8 positions matching TRBD2. CDR3 length equals 13 residues. Germline loops: CDR1 MNHEY, CDR2 SVGAGI. V lost 8 bases to trimming and J lost 2 bases; unmatched junction nucleotides: 5. For the CDR3, the DNA is TGTGCCAGCCGACTAGCGTTCCCCTACGAGCAGTACTTC. It yields the protein CASRLAFPYEQYF.

This rearrangement joins TRBV7-7 to TRBJ2-7; D may be TRBD2 (6 bases). Trimming removed 1 base at V and 2 bases at J, with 18 bases between. This CDR3 spans 17 amino acids. From germline, CDR1 is SSHAT and CDR2 FNYEAQ (reference sequence). Here the CDR3 reads CASSLDVSWTTAYEQYF. In nucleotides, the CDR3 is TGTGCCAGCAGCTTAGATGTGTCCTGGACTACTGCCTACGAGCAGTACTTC.

The chain has TRBV7-2 and TRBJ2-1; TRBD1 is a possible D gene (5 bases). The CDR3 contains 18 residues. V dropped 4 bases and J dropped 5 bases, with 24 bases sitting between them. CDR1 is SGHTA, CDR2 FQGNSA, per germline. The CDR3 bases are TGTGCCAGCAGCTCCTTAGCAGCGTGGGGCCTCGGAGACAATGAGCAGTTCTTC. Amino acid sequence: CASSSLAAWGLGDNEQFF.

The V gene is TRBV5-4, the J gene TRBJ1-2; D is undetermined. V lost 1 base, J lost 0 bases, and 13 bases lay in between. In germline, CDR1 is SGHNT, CDR2 YYREEE (reference sequence). The CDR3 sequence is 16 residues long. The CDR3: CASSLPISGPNYGYTF. The CDR3 DNA sequence: TGTGCCAGCAGCTTGCCCATTTCAGGTCCTAACTATGGCTACACCTTC.

The CDR3: CATSDGGYTDTQYF. CDR3 nucleotides: TGTGCCACCAGTGACGGAGGTTACACAGATACGCAGTATTTT. This chain links TRBV24-1 with TRBJ2-3; possibly TRBD2 for D (5 bases). CDR1 is KGHDR, CDR2 SFDVKD, per germline. Trimming cost V 4 bases and J 2 bases, with 9 bases left between them. The CDR3 runs 14 residues.

This sequence joins TRBV13 and TRBJ2-5; a possible D gene is TRBD2 (6 bases). Between the trimmed V and J ends, which lost 3 bases and 3 bases, there was a span of 8 bases. Germline V lookup: CDR1 PRHDT, CDR2 FYEKMQ (reference sequence). The CDR3 length is 13 residues. CDR3 amino acids: CASSFEREETQYF. DNA for the CDR3: TGTGCCAGCAGCTTCGAGCGGGAAGAGACCCAGTACTTC.

The CDR3 coding sequence is TGCGCCAGCAGCTTGATTCAGGGATCCGAGCAGTACTTC. It yields the protein CASSLIQGSEQYF. V usage is TRBV5-1 and J usage is TRBJ2-7; TRBD1 might be the D (5 bases). The CDR3 contains 13 residues. Trimming left V 1 base short and J 6 bases short, with 11 bases between. Germline V lookup: CDR1 SGHRS, CDR2 YFSETQ.

This chain's CDR3 is CASSIVAGGPYNEQFF. DNA of the CDR3: TGTGCCAGTAGTATAGTAGCGGGAGGGCCTTATAATGAGCAGTTCTTC. The rearrangement links TRBV19 to TRBJ2-1; 11 bases are shared with TRBD2. Germline-derived CDR1 and CDR2 are LNHDA and SQIVND (reference sequence). The CDR3 consists of 16 residues. V lost 1 base to trimming and J lost 7 bases; unmatched junction nucleotides: 6.

The chain links TRBV6-6 to TRBJ2-2; 10 bases are a match to TRBD2. V trimming: 8 bases; J trimming: 8 bases; junction bases outside the gene matches: 8. This CDR3 contains 14 residues. CDR1 and CDR2 (germline): MNHNY, SVGAGI (reference sequence). CDR3 sequence (DNA): TGTGCCAGCGAGATCGGGACTAGCGTTGGGGAGCTGTTTTTT. Encoded protein: CASEIGTSVGELFF.